Presented here are 9 T cell receptor beta chains from one specimen sequenced in a study of T cell repertoires in cytomegalovirus infection. These TCRs' antigens remain unknown. A single record per CDR3 protein comes from TCRdb applying MiXCR to the reads. This sample has approximately 140,000 distinct CDR3 sequences; roughly a quarter occur once, and the top ten carry roughly 35%. The sequenced sample consisted of PBMCs, sequenced either directly or after in vitro stimulation (not recorded which). These receptors were taken from a human donor in good health (CMV status not recorded). Some clones in this sample may be carry-over from other donors' samples.

This rearrangement joins TRBV27 to TRBJ2-7; 10 positions agree with TRBD2. The V gene's germline CDR1 is MNHEY and CDR2 SMNVEV (reference sequence). The CDR3 is made up of 15 amino acids. J lost 3 bases, V lost 5 bases, and 7 bases had no gene match. The CDR3, as DNA: TGTGCCAGCAGTACGTGGACTAGCGGTTACTACGAGCAGTACTTC. This sequence encodes CASSTWTSGYYEQYF.

The table lists this clonotype with a few counts. This chain uses TRBV7-2 with TRBJ2-6, with 8 bases aligning to TRBD1. V lost 4 bases, J lost 0 bases, and 5 bases stayed unmatched. Per the germline V gene, CDR1 is SGHTA and CDR2 is FQGNSA. This CDR3 has 17 amino acids. CDR3: CASSSTGGSSGANVLTF. The CDR3 nucleotides are TGTGCCAGCAGCTCCACAGGGGGAAGCTCTGGGGCCAACGTCCTGACTTTC. Looking up the rest from reference TRBV7-2 and TRBJ2-6 gives the full variable domain: GAGVSQSPSNKVTEKGKDVELRCDPISGHTALYWYRQSLGQGLEFLIYFQGNSAPDKSGLPSDRFSAERTGGSVSTLTIQRTQQEDSAVYLCASSSTGGSSGANVLTFGAGSRLTVL.

V usage is TRBV27 and J usage is TRBJ1-2; D not resolved. The CDR3 is 14 residues long. V gave up 4 bases and J gave up 3 bases, with 12 bases separating them. Germline assignment: CDR1 MNHEY and CDR2 SMNVEV (reference sequence). The DNA of the CDR3 is TGTGCCAGCAGTTCCCTGGACGGATACTATGGCTACACCTTC. Translating gives CASSSLDGYYGYTF.

The V gene is TRBV19, the J gene TRBJ2-1, with 13 bases lining up with TRBD2. This CDR3 comprises 17 residues. Germline trimming cut 4 bases from V and 2 bases from J; bases unmatched to any gene: 5. Germline V CDR1 and CDR2: LNHDA, SQIVND (reference sequence). CDR3 amino acids: CASSTGTSGDPYNEQFF. CDR3 DNA sequence: TGTGCCAGTAGTACGGGGACTAGCGGGGATCCCTACAATGAGCAGTTCTTC.

This clonotype was found a few times. This chain connects TRBV19 to TRBJ2-5; maybe TRBD2 (5 bases). This CDR3 has 15 amino acids. With 4 bases removed from V and 4 bases from J, the gap between germline ends came to 16 bases. Germline V gene lookup returns CDR1 LNHDA and CDR2 SQIVND (reference sequence). Written as DNA, the CDR3 is TGTGCCAGTAGTAGGCGACTACGAGGGCGAGAGACCCAGTACTTC. It encodes CASSRRLRGRETQYF. Combining the CDR3 with reference TRBV19 and TRBJ2-5 gives the whole variable domain DGGITQSPKYLFRKEGQNVTLSCEQNLNHDAMYWYRQDPGQGLRLIYYSQIVNDFQKGDIAEGYSVSREKKESFPLTVTSAQKNPTAFYLCASSRRLRGRETQYFGPGTRLLVL.

This clonotype occurred many times. CDR3 in amino acids: CASSRDILNTEAFF. CDR3 sequence (DNA): TGTGCCAGCAGCCGAGACATATTGAACACTGAAGCTTTCTTT. V gene TRBV6-1 combines with J gene TRBJ1-1; D remains ambiguous. From germline, CDR1 is MNHNS and CDR2 SASEGT. The CDR3 has 14 residues. V was shortened by 6 bases and J by 0 bases, with 11 bases between the two germline ends.

This clonotype was counted only a few times. The gene calls are TRBV20-1 and TRBJ2-4; TRBD1 is a possible D gene (6 bases). This CDR3 comprises 15 residues. Germline V gives CDR1 DFQATT, CDR2 SNEGSKA (reference sequence). Trimming pared 3 bases from V and 6 bases from J, leaving 18 bases between. This CDR3 is CSARRPRDKPNIQYF. The CDR3 DNA follows: TGCAGTGCTAGGCGCCCGAGGGACAAGCCAAACATTCAGTACTTC.

In its sample, this clonotype was seen a few times. V usage is TRBV12-3 or TRBV12-4 and J usage is TRBJ2-7; 8 nucleotides match TRBD2. The CDR3 consists of 14 residues. The ends lost 2 bases at V and 7 bases at J; junction bases unmatched: 7. The CDR3 region is CASSLREGLREQYF. In nucleotides, the CDR3 is TGTGCCAGCAGTTTACGGGAGGGACTACGGGAGCAGTACTTC.

This clonotype was seen more than once but under ten times. The chain recombines TRBV12-5 with TRBJ2-5; D may match TRBD1 or TRBD2 (5 bases each). The CDR3 is 12 amino acids. Germline V gene data show CDR1 as LGHNT and CDR2 as FRNRAP. V was cut by 5 bases and J by 9 bases, with 13 bases left in between. The CDR3 DNA follows: TGTGCTAGTGGTGAGGGGTCTTCGGCCCAGTACTTC. Amino acids: CASGEGSSAQYF.